The entry below gives a single TCR beta chain sequence along with its context. Germline CDR1 is LNHDA and CDR2 is SQIVND (reference sequence). CDR3 length equals 17 residues. V lost 5 bases and J lost 5; bases outside the gene matches: 12. Construction of TCR beta libraries was performed using quantitative 5'-RACE with molecular barcodes. TCRdb processed the 5' RACE reads anew with MiXCR; each CDR3 protein has one entry. The sample carries 200,000 to 300,000 distinct CDR3 sequences, about 11% recorded once. The data stem from a study of CD8 T cells in ankylosing spondylitis. The source of this sequence is a male donor with ankylosing spondylitis or in good health (not recorded which). The rearrangement uses TRBV19 and TRBJ2-1; TRBD2 aligns across 10 bases. Specimen: blood, either unsorted or a sorted T cell fraction (not recorded which). The CDR3 DNA sequence: TGTGCCAGTAGTTGGCGGGGAACTAGCGGGGACAACAATGAGCAGTTCTTC. This encodes CASSWRGTSGDNNEQFF.